The rows below give T cell receptor beta chains drawn from one sample of a study of tumor and adjacent non-tumor tissue in lung cancer. MiXCR, applied by TCRdb to the multiplex PCR reads, yields one record per CDR3 protein. This sample has approximately 100,000 distinct CDR3 sequences, with more than 55% found just once. Sequenced sample: distant non-tumor lung tissue. Receptors were obtained from a man aged 30 to 39 with non-small cell lung cancer. Each CDR3 is given with its conserved first and last residue. A D gene is named only where the DNA matches it firmly. Where a row states a size, it is once, few, many or the class of an expanded clone; other rows omit it.

clone_size j_call v_call d_call cdr3_nt cdr3_aa
once TRBJ2-5 TRBV9 NA TGTACCAGCAGCGTATGGGGCAGGTACCAAGAGACCCAGTACTTC CTSSVWGRYQETQYF
many TRBJ2-5 TRBV5-4 NA TGTGCCAGCAGCTTAAGACAGCTTGGGCAAGAGACCCAGTACTTC CASSLRQLGQETQYF
NA TRBJ1-1 TRBV4-2 NA TGTGCCAGCAGCCAAGGGGTGGCCTGGACAGCGAACAGTGAAGCTTTCTTT CASSQGVAWTANSEAFF
NA TRBJ2-7 TRBV20-1 NA TGCAGTGCTCTGGGGGGAAGCCTCTACGAGCACTACTTC CSALGGSLYEHYF
few TRBJ2-3 TRBV5-6 TRBD2 TGTGCCAGCAGCTTGGGCCCCACGACTAGCGGGGGGGCTCAAGGGAGCACAGATACGCAGTATTTT CASSLGPTTSGGAQGSTDTQYF
NA TRBJ2-5 TRBV11-1 NA TGTGTCAGCAGCTTAGCGACGGGGAAGTGGGAGACCCAGTACTTC CVSSLATGKWETQYF
NA TRBJ2-7 TRBV2 TRBD1 TGTGCCAGCAGGCTACAGGGGCCTCTGAGCTCCTACGAGCAGTACTTC CASRLQGPLSSYEQYF
NA TRBJ2-7 TRBV29-1 NA TGCAGCGTTGAAGGGGCGATTCATGGCGGCAAATACGAGCACTACTTC CSVEGAIHGGKYEHYF
NA TRBJ2-7 TRBV11-2 NA TGTGCCAGCAGCTTATCCCAGTTCAGCTACAAGCAGTACTTC CASSLSQFSYKQYF
NA TRBJ2-7 TRBV6-2/TRBV6-3 NA TGTACCAGCAGGTGGAACGGGGGTATCTACGAGCAGTACTTC CTSRWNGGIYEQYF
NA TRBJ1-1 TRBV14 NA TGTGCCAGCAGCCTAACCCCGGGGACTGTAGCCTTCTTT CASSLTPGTVAFF
NA TRBJ2-1 TRBV20-1 TRBD1 TGTAATGCCAGGGACAGGGTTAATGAGCAGTTCTTC CNARDRVNEQFF
many TRBJ1-5 TRBV11-2 NA TGTGCCAGCAGCTTAGCAGGGTCTGAGCAGCCCCAGCATTTT CASSLAGSEQPQHF
NA TRBJ2-2 TRBV15 TRBD1 TGTGCCACCAGCAGAGATCACCCATCCCTCAGGGGGCCGGGCACCGGGGAGCTGTTTTTT CATSRDHPSLRGPGTGELFF
NA TRBJ2-3 TRBV7-9 NA TGTGACAGCAGCCTAACTAGAAGCACAGATACGCAGTATTTT CDSSLTRSTDTQYF
NA TRBJ2-2 TRBV10-1 NA TGCGCCAGCAGTGAGACTAGCAGGCGTTACTGGGAGCTGCTTTTT CASSETSRRYWELLF
NA TRBJ2-7 TRBV11-1 NA TGTGCCAGCAACTATTCTGGCGTGACCTACAACGAGCAGTACTTC CASNYSGVTYNEQYF
NA TRBJ2-1 TRBV7-9 NA TGTGCCAGCAACTTAGTGGCAGGCCCCGGTGAGCAGTTCTTC CASNLVAGPGEQFF
many TRBJ1-4 TRBV7-8 NA TGTGCCAGCAGCCGGATGGCACAGGGCGAAGGGGAAAAACTGTTTTTT CASSRMAQGEGEKLFF
many TRBJ2-5 TRBV4-1 NA TGCGCCAGCAGCCATGACGGGGGAAAAGAGACCCAGTACTTC CASSHDGGKETQYF
many TRBJ2-2 TRBV20-1 TRBD1 TGCAGTGCCTGGACAGGGGCCGGAGGGGGGACCGGGGAGCTGTTTTTT CSAWTGAGGGTGELFF
many TRBJ2-1 TRBV5-8 TRBD2 TGTGCCAGCAGCGCCGGACTAGCGGGGGACGGAGATGAGCAGTTCTTC CASSAGLAGDGDEQFF
NA TRBJ1-5 TRBV20-1 TRBD1 TGCAGTGCTAGAGATCTGGTAGGGGGCAGTCAGCCCCAGCATTTT CSARDLVGGSQPQHF
NA TRBJ2-3 TRBV20-1 NA TGCAGTGCTAGACCCCGAGGAAGGGGTACAGATATGCAGTATTTT CSARPRGRGTDMQYF
NA TRBJ2-1 TRBV6-5 TRBD2 TGTGCCAGTAGACTGGGACTAGTTGGTGAGCAGTTCTTC CASRLGLVGEQFF
NA TRBJ2-7 TRBV4-2 NA TGTGTCAGCAGCCAAGATGCCAGCCATACCTACGAGCAGTACTTT CVSSQDASHTYEQYF
NA TRBJ2-7 TRBV29-1 NA TGCAGCGTTGAAATCCAAGACAGGCTCGAGCAATACTTC CSVEIQDRLEQYF
NA TRBJ1-2 TRBV29-1 NA TGCAGCGTTGCCCGGGACGGAAATAACTACGACTACACCTTC CSVARDGNNYDYTF
NA TRBJ2-7 TRBV29-1 TRBD1 TGCGGCGTCCTTTGGACAGGGCACGAGCAGTATTTC CGVLWTGHEQYF
NA TRBJ2-3 TRBV11-2 NA TGTGCCAGCAGCCCACCTTACCCCCTCACAGATACGCGATATTTT CASSPPYPLTDTRYF
few TRBJ1-1 TRBV6-7 NA TGTGCCAGCAGTGAAACGGACAGCACGAACATTGAAGCTTTCTTT CASSETDSTNIEAFF
NA TRBJ2-5 TRBV12-3/TRBV12-4 NA TGTGCCAGTGTACAGACCTACCATGAGACCCAGTACTTC CASVQTYHETQYF
NA TRBJ2-7 TRBV29-1 NA TGCAGCGTCCATACCGGGACACCCAACTACGAGCAGTATTTC CSVHTGTPNYEQYF
NA TRBJ2-2 TRBV12-3/TRBV12-4 NA TGTGCCAACAGAAATTTTCTGGACACCGGGGAGCTGTTTTTT CANRNFLDTGELFF
NA TRBJ2-5 TRBV20-1 NA TGTAGTCCTCCAATCGGTCGTCTCCTAAAGACCCAATACTTC CSPPIGRLLKTQYF
NA TRBJ1-1 TRBV6-1 NA TGTGCCAGCAGGGAAAGATTGAACACTGAAGCTTTCTTT CASRERLNTEAFF
NA TRBJ2-2 TRBV10-1 NA TGCGTCAGCAGTGAGTCGTACTTGTTCGGGGAGCTGTTTTTT CVSSESYLFGELFF
few TRBJ1-4 TRBV11-2 NA TGTGCCAGCGAACGGACACGGGGAAATGAAAAACTGTTTTTT CASERTRGNEKLFF
NA TRBJ1-2 TRBV29-1 NA TGCAGCGTTGAAGATCGGTACATACAGGGTGGCTACACCTTC CSVEDRYIQGGYTF
NA TRBJ2-1 TRBV11-2 TRBD2 TGTGCCAGCGGGAGACTAGCGGGAGGGCCAAATGAGCAGTTCTTC CASGRLAGGPNEQFF
NA TRBJ1-6 TRBV10-3 NA TGTGCCATCAGTGAGTCGAGCGGCCCCTATAATTCAACTCTCCACTTT CAISESSGPYNSTLHF
NA TRBJ2-7 TRBV11-2 NA TGTGCCATCAACTTAGATCGAGACATCTACTACGAGCAGCACTTC CAINLDRDIYYEQHF
NA TRBJ2-3 TRBV11-2 TRBD2 TGTGCCAGCAACCGAAGTGACGGGGGGGCGAGCACAGATACGCAGTATTTC CASNRSDGGASTDTQYF
NA TRBJ2-4 TRBV7-9 NA TGTGCCAGCAGTTTAGTGGCCAGTTTGAACATTCAGTACTTC CASSLVASLNIQYF
NA TRBJ1-2 TRBV6-5 TRBD1 TGTGCCAGCACCCAAAGGGGGCACGATGGCTACACCTTT CASTQRGHDGYTF
NA TRBJ2-2 TRBV6-5 TRBD1 TGTGCCAGCAGTGTCTGGGACAGCCGATCGGGTGAGCTATTTTTT CASSVWDSRSGELFF
NA TRBJ1-6 TRBV5-8 NA TGTGCCAGCAGCTTGAGCCAGGGAAGTTCACCCCTCCACTTT CASSLSQGSSPLHF
NA TRBJ2-7 TRBV6-5 TRBD2 TGTGCCAGCAGTTACTCGGTGAGCGGGAGCCATCCCTACGAGCAGTACTTC CASSYSVSGSHPYEQYF
NA TRBJ1-2 TRBV12-3/TRBV12-4 NA TGTGCCAGCAGCCCTACTCTTCCTGATGGCTGCACCTTC CASSPTLPDGCTF